The TCR beta chain described here comes from a study of cytomegalovirus exposure and HLA in healthy donors. General observations from the study: Exclusion as indistinguishable affected some V segments, including TRBV6-2 and TRBV6-3. An analysis that was carried out later associated 15,000 to 20,000 TCR beta sequences with HLA alleles at 0.05 false discovery rate.

Concerning this clone: No antigen is known for it.

Both 60 Vbeta primers and 13 Jbeta primers went into the PCR. Method: immunoSEQ multiplex PCR; TCRdb's copy keeps in-frame clones and lacks some. The table includes about 140,000 clones, just over 65% detected once. This CDR3 region has 13 residues. Trimming left V 1 base short and J 4 bases short, with 5 bases between. Germline V gene lookup returns CDR1 SGHDN and CDR2 FVKESK. This chain uses TRBV14 with TRBJ2-1; D remains ambiguous. The sequencing sample was made of PBMCs. The TCR comes from a woman aged 55-69 years in good health and CMV-seronegative. For the CDR3, the DNA is TGTGCCAGCAGCCAAGTACTTTACAATGAGCAGTTCTTC. It is translated as CASSQVLYNEQFF.